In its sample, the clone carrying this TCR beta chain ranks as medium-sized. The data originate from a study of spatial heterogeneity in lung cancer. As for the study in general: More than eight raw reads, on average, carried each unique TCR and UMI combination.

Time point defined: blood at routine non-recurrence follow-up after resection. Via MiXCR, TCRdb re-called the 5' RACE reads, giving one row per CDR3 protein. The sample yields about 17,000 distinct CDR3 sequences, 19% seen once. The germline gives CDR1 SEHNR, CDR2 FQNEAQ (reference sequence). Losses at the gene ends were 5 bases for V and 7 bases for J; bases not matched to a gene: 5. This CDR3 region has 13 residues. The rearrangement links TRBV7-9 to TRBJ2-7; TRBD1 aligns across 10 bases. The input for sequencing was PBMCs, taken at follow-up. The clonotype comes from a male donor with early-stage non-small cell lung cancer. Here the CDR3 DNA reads TGTGCCAGCAGCCTGGGACAGGGGAGAGAGCAGTACTTC. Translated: CASSLGQGREQYF.